This entry describes one TCR beta chain. This may come from a read error, since a much larger clone is one base off. Deletions cut 2 bases from V and 0 bases from J, with 10 bases between. Looked up from germline, CDR1 is DFQATT and CDR2 is SNEGSKA (reference sequence). This CDR3 contains 14 residues. The data are from a study of blood T cells in healthy people across ages. Then a second PCR, running roughly 7 to 11 cycles, was carried out with a sample-barcoded 5' primer and a J-beta primer mix. Every sample produced at least 2.5 million CDR3-containing paired-end reads. TCRdb re-analysed the 5' RACE reads in MiXCR, keeping a single row per CDR3 protein. This sample has about 930,000 distinct CDR3 sequences, with almost 30% found just once. These data were likewise used in another study, on T cells of mothers and their children. That study reports: RNA that had been extracted went wholly into cDNA synthesis, at about 1.5 ug per 15 ul.

The sequenced material came from blood. The gene calls are TRBV20-1 and TRBJ1-2; no clear D. The TCR was taken from a middle-aged woman in good health. The CDR3 protein is CSARPSGSNYGYTF. For the CDR3, the DNA is TGCAGTGCTAGACCCTCAGGTTCTAACTATGGCTACACCTTC.